This T cell receptor beta chain appears in the sequencing data of a study of cytomegalovirus exposure and HLA in healthy donors. Primers for the PCR totalled 60 Vbeta and 13 Jbeta. Clones were sequenced by immunoSEQ multiplex PCR, and TCRdb holds only the in-frame ones, with some missing. The profile shows about 150,000 clones, nearly 85% of them singletons. General observations from the study: It was reportedly the case that the classifier diagnosed cytomegalovirus status with high specificity and sensitivity.

Concerning this clone: Antigen specificity is unknown.

The material sequenced was PBMCs. The clonotype comes from a male donor in good health and CMV-seronegative.

The CDR3 loop reads CASSPDRGVRSPLHF. The CDR3 coding sequence is TGTGCCAGCAGCCCCGACAGGGGCGTACGATCACCCCTCCACTTT. The V and J genes are TRBV2 and TRBJ1-6; 8 bases are shared with TRBD1. CDR3 length equals 15 residues. Germline trimming cut 6 bases from V and 10 bases from J; bases unmatched to any gene: 11. The germline gives CDR1 SNHLY, CDR2 FYNNEI.